This TCR beta chain was obtained from a study of blood T cell repertoires in COVID-19. About the study: The analysed material was cDNA or gDNA that came from T cells, B-cell-depleted T cells, or PBMCs.

Produced via immunoSEQ multiplex PCR; TCRdb's table is partial and in-frame only. The data contain about 310,000 clones, more than 75% of them singletons. There are 15 residues in the CDR3. Trimming cost V 6 bases and J 4 bases; bases outside gene matches: 9. CDR1 and CDR2 (germline): MNHEY, SVGEGT. This TCR was sampled from a woman aged 45 to 65 who had recovered from COVID-19. This chain connects TRBV6-2 or TRBV6-3 to TRBJ2-7; 10 bases match TRBD1. The sequenced sample consisted of peripheral blood. The CDR3 DNA reads TGTGCCAGCAGACCTCCAGAGGGACAGGGGTACGAGCAGTACTTC. Protein sequence: CASRPPEGQGYEQYF.